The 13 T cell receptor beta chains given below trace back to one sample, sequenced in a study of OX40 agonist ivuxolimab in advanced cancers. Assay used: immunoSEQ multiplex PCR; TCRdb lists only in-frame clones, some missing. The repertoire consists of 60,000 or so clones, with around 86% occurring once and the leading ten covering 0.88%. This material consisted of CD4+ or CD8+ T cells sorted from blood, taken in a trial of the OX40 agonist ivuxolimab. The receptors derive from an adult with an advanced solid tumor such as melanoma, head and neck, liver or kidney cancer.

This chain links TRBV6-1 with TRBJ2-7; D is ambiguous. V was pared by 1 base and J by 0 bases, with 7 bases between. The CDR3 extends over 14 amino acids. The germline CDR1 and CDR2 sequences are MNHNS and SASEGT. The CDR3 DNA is TGTGCCAGCAGTGAAGAGGGCACCTCCTACGAGCAGTACTTC. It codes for CASSEEGTSYEQYF.

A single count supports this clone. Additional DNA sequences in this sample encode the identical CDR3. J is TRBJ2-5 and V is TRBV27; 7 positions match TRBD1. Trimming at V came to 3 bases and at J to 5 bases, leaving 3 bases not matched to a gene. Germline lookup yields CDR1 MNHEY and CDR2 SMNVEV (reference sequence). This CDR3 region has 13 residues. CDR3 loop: CASSFSRGETQYF. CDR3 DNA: TGTGCCAGCAGTTTTTCCAGGGGGGAGACCCAGTACTTC.

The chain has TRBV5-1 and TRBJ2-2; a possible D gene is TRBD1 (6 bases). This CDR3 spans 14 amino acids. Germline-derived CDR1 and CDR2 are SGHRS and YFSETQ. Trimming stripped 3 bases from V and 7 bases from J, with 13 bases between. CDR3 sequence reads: CASSSQGFGGELFF. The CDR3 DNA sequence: TGCGCCAGCAGCTCTCAGGGGTTTGGCGGGGAGCTGTTTTTT.

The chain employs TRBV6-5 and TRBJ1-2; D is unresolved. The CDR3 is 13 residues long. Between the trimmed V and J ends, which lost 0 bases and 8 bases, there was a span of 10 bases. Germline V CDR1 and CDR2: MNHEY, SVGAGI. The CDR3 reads CASSYSSVNGYTF. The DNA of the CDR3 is TGTGCCAGCAGTTACTCTTCTGTTAACGGCTACACCTTC.

CDR3 protein: CASSQSGTSYNEQFF. The CDR3 nucleotides read TGTGCCAGCAGCCAAAGCGGAACCTCCTACAATGAGCAGTTCTTC. The chain couples TRBV5-4 to TRBJ2-1, with D possibly matching TRBD2 (5 bases). CDR3 length equals 15 residues. Looked up from germline, CDR1 is SGHNT and CDR2 is YYREEE (reference sequence). Trimming cost V 4 bases and J 0 bases, with 11 bases left between them.

CDR3 DNA: TGTGCCAGTAGTATACGTGCAGGGACTTCCACTGAAGCTTTCTTT. Amino acids: CASSIRAGTSTEAFF. The V call is TRBV19, the J call TRBJ1-1; TRBD1 might be the D (5 bases). Germline V gene data show CDR1 as LNHDA and CDR2 as SQIVND (reference sequence). The CDR3 totals 15 residues. V was clipped by 2 bases and J by 4 bases, with 14 bases between them.

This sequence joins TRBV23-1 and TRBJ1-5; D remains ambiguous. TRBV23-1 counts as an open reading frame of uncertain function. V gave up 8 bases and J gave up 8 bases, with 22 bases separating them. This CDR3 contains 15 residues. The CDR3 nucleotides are TGCGCCAGCCCCCGGGGAGGGAAGGAGTTAAAGCCCCAGCATTTT. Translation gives CASPRGGKELKPQHF.

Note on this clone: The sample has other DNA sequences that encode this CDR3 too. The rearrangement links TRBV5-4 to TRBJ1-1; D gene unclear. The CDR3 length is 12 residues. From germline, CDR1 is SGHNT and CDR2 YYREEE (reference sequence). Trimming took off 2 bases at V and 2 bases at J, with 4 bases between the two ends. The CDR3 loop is CASSLDNTEAFF. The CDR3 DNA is TGTGCCAGCAGCTTAGACAACACTGAAGCTTTCTTT.

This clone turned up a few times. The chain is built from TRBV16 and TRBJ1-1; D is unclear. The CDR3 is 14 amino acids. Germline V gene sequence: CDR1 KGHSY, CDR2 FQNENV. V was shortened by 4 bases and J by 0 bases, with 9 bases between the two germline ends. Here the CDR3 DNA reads TGTGCCAGCAGCCGAGCGACGGTGAACACTGAAGCTTTCTTT. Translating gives CASSRATVNTEAFF.

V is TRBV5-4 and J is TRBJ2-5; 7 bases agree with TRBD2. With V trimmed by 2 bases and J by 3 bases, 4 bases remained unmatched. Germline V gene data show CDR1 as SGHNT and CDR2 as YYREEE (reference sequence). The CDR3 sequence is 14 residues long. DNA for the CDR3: TGTGCCAGCAGCTTCTCGGCGGGGGAAGAGACCCAGTACTTC. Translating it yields CASSFSAGEETQYF.

The CDR3 DNA follows: TGTGCCAGCAGCGGATCCGGGACCTCGGTTCAGACCCAGTACTTC. Amino acids: CASSGSGTSVQTQYF. The V and J genes are TRBV9 and TRBJ2-5; either TRBD1 or TRBD2 may fit D (5 bases each). The CDR3 is made up of 15 amino acids. CDR1 SGDLS and CDR2 YYNGEE come from the germline V gene. Trimming stripped 3 bases from V and 6 bases from J, with 18 bases between.

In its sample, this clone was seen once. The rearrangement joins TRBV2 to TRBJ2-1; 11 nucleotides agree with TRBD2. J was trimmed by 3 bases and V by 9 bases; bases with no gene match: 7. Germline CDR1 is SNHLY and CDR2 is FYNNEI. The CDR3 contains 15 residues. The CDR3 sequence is CASGAGTSGYNEQFF. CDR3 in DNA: TGTGCCAGTGGGGCAGGGACTAGCGGCTACAATGAGCAGTTCTTC.

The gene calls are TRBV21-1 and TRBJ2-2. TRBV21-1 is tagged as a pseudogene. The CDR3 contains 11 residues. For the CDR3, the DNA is TGTGCCAGCAGCATCCACCGGGAGCTGTTTTTT. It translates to CASSIHRELFF.